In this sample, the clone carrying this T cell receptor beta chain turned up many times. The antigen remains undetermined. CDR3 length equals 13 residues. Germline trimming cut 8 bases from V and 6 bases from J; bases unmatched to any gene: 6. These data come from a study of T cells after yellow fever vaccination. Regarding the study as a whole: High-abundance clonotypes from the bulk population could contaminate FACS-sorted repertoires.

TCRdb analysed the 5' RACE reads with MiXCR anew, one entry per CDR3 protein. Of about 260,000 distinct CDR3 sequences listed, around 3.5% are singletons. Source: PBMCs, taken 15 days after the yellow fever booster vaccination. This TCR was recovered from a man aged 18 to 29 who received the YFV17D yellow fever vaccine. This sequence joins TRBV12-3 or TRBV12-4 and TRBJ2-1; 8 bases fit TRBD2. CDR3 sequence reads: CASGRREANEQFF. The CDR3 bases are TGTGCCAGCGGTCGGCGGGAGGCCAATGAGCAGTTCTTC.